The rows below give T cell receptor beta chains drawn from one sample of a study of control samples from healthy donors and cancer patients. Here immunoSEQ multiplex PCR was the method, and the copy in TCRdb shows in-frame clones only, minus some. The sample records roughly 30,000 clones, about 87% being singletons. Sequencing used PBMCs. These receptor sequences come from a woman in her forties with lung cancer. The CDR3 runs from the conserved cysteine through the conserved F or W. A D gene is named only where the DNA matches it firmly. A row's size may be missing; if present it is once, few, many or a size class.

d_gene: NA
v_gene: TRBV5-1
abundance: once
j_gene: TRBJ1-1
CDR3aa: CASTQGNTEAFF
CDR3nt: TGCGCCAGCACTCAGGGAAACACTGAAGCTTTCTTT

d_gene: NA
v_gene: TRBV7-2
abundance: NA
j_gene: TRBJ1-1
CDR3aa: CASSLEGMNTEAFF
CDR3nt: TGTGCCAGCAGCTTGGAGGGGATGAACACTGAAGCTTTCTTT

d_gene: NA
v_gene: TRBV6-5
abundance: once
j_gene: TRBJ1-4
CDR3aa: CASSYSGGGTNEKLFF
CDR3nt: TGTGCCAGCAGTTACTCCGGCGGTGGCACTAATGAAAAACTGTTTTTT

d_gene: NA
v_gene: TRBV4-2
abundance: few
j_gene: TRBJ1-5
CDR3aa: CASSQDGGVFQPQHF
CDR3nt: TGTGCCAGCAGCCAAGATGGAGGGGTCTTTCAGCCCCAGCATTTT

d_gene: TRBD1
v_gene: TRBV7-2
abundance: NA
j_gene: TRBJ2-7
CDR3aa: CASSLATTGANYEQYF
CDR3nt: TGTGCCAGCAGCTTAGCCACGACAGGGGCAAACTACGAGCAGTACTTC

d_gene: NA
v_gene: TRBV28
abundance: NA
j_gene: TRBJ1-1
CDR3aa: CASSYDSNTEAFF
CDR3nt: TGTGCCAGCAGCTACGACAGCAACACTGAAGCTTTCTTT

d_gene: NA
v_gene: TRBV18
abundance: NA
j_gene: TRBJ1-1
CDR3aa: CASSLDSTQSRAFF
CDR3nt: TGTGCCAGCTCACTGGACAGCACACAATCCCGAGCTTTCTTT

d_gene: NA
v_gene: TRBV5-1
abundance: NA
j_gene: TRBJ1-2
CDR3aa: CASSLLQAPSYGYTF
CDR3nt: TGCGCCAGCAGCTTGTTGCAGGCCCCATCCTATGGCTACACCTTC

d_gene: NA
v_gene: TRBV6-6
abundance: NA
j_gene: TRBJ1-1
CDR3aa: CASSYVGGNTEAFF
CDR3nt: TGTGCCAGCAGTTACGTAGGGGGGAACACTGAAGCTTTCTTT

d_gene: TRBD2
v_gene: TRBV4-2
abundance: NA
j_gene: TRBJ2-7
CDR3aa: CASSQGTSGVFYEQYF
CDR3nt: TGTGCCAGCAGCCAAGGGACTAGCGGGGTGTTCTACGAGCAGTACTTC

d_gene: TRBD1
v_gene: TRBV4-3
abundance: NA
j_gene: TRBJ1-1
CDR3aa: CASSQVTGVGTEAFF
CDR3nt: TGCGCCAGCAGCCAAGTGACAGGGGTTGGCACTGAAGCTTTCTTT

d_gene: NA
v_gene: TRBV2
abundance: NA
j_gene: TRBJ1-5
CDR3aa: CASRQDPNQPQHF
CDR3nt: TGTGCCAGCAGACAGGACCCCAATCAGCCCCAGCATTTT

d_gene: NA
v_gene: TRBV7-8
abundance: once
j_gene: TRBJ1-1
CDR3aa: CASSMGAGVNTEAFF
CDR3nt: TGTGCCAGCAGCATGGGGGCAGGGGTGAACACTGAAGCTTTCTTT

d_gene: NA
v_gene: TRBV11-3
abundance: NA
j_gene: TRBJ2-3
CDR3aa: CASSPLGSDTQYF
CDR3nt: TGTGCCAGCAGCCCGTTGGGGTCAGATACGCAGTATTTT

d_gene: NA
v_gene: TRBV2
abundance: NA
j_gene: TRBJ1-5
CDR3aa: CASSTYGQPQHF
CDR3nt: TGTGCCAGCAGTACTTATGGTCAGCCCCAGCATTTT

d_gene: TRBD1
v_gene: TRBV19
abundance: NA
j_gene: TRBJ1-5
CDR3aa: CASSMIKTGVQPQHF
CDR3nt: TGTGCCAGTAGTATGATCAAGACAGGGGTTCAGCCCCAGCATTTT

d_gene: NA
v_gene: TRBV27
abundance: NA
j_gene: TRBJ2-5
CDR3aa: CASSFLGTETQYF
CDR3nt: TGTGCCAGCAGTTTCTTGGGTACAGAGACCCAGTACTTC

d_gene: NA
v_gene: TRBV5-1
abundance: NA
j_gene: TRBJ1-1
CDR3aa: CASSFDSGVDTEAFF
CDR3nt: TGCGCCAGCAGCTTCGACTCAGGGGTTGACACTGAAGCTTTCTTT

d_gene: NA
v_gene: TRBV30
abundance: NA
j_gene: TRBJ2-1
CDR3aa: CAWSWDSAYNEQFF
CDR3nt: TGTGCCTGGAGTTGGGATAGCGCTTACAATGAGCAGTTCTTC

d_gene: NA
v_gene: TRBV6-5
abundance: NA
j_gene: TRBJ2-7
CDR3aa: CASPGDRSSYEQYF
CDR3nt: TGTGCCAGCCCGGGGGACAGAAGCTCCTACGAGCAGTACTTC

d_gene: NA
v_gene: TRBV1
abundance: NA
j_gene: TRBJ1-1
CDR3aa: CTSSHPRGTEAFF
CDR3nt: TGCACCAGCAGCCATCCTCGGGGGACTGAAGCTTTCTTT

d_gene: TRBD1
v_gene: TRBV7-2
abundance: NA
j_gene: TRBJ1-2
CDR3aa: CASNAGQGYGYTF
CDR3nt: TGTGCCAGCAACGCGGGACAGGGGTATGGCTACACCTTC

d_gene: NA
v_gene: TRBV6-2/TRBV6-3
abundance: NA
j_gene: TRBJ2-2
CDR3aa: CASSYLGPPTDTGELFF
CDR3nt: TGTGCCAGCAGCTACTTGGGGCCGCCGACGGACACCGGGGAGCTGTTTTTT

d_gene: TRBD2
v_gene: TRBV14
abundance: NA
j_gene: TRBJ2-5
CDR3aa: CASSPRLARTETQYF
CDR3nt: TGTGCCAGCAGCCCAAGACTAGCCAGAACAGAGACCCAGTACTTC